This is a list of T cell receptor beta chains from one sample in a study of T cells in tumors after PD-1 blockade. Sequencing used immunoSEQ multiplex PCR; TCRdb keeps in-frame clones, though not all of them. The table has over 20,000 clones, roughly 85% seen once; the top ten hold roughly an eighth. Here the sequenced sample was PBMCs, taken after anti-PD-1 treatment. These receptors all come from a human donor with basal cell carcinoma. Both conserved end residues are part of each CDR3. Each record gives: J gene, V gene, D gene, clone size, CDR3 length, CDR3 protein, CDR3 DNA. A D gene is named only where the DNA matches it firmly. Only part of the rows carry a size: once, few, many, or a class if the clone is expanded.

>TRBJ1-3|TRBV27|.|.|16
CASSPQGPYSGNTIYF
TGTGCCAGCAGTCCCCAGGGACCCTACTCTGGAAACACCATATATTTT
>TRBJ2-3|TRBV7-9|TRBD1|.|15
CASSLGGQGLDTQYF
TGTGCCAGCAGCTTAGGGGGACAGGGATTAGATACGCAGTATTTT
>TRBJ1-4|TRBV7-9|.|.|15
CASSLGLGGGEKLFF
TGTGCCAGCAGCTTAGGACTGGGGGGTGGCGAAAAACTGTTTTTT
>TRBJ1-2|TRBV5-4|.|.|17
CASSLRFPRDTHYGYTF
TGTGCCAGCAGCTTACGCTTCCCTCGGGACACTCACTATGGCTACACCTTC
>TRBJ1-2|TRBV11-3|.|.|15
CASSLDQGAPFGYTF
TGTGCCAGCAGCTTAGATCAAGGGGCCCCCTTTGGCTACACCTTC
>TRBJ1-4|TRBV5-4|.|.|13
CASSFVSDEKLFF
TGTGCCAGCAGCTTTGTGTCCGATGAAAAACTGTTTTTT
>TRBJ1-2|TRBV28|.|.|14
CASTEAPGSHGYTF
TGTGCCAGCACCGAAGCCCCAGGGAGCCATGGCTACACCTTC
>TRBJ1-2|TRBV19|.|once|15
CASIQGPTTNYGYTF
TGTGCCAGTATTCAGGGTCCCACCACTAACTATGGCTACACCTTC
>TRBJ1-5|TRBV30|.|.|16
CAWSVLGGDSNQPQHF
TGTGCCTGGAGTGTACTAGGAGGCGATAGCAATCAGCCCCAGCATTTT
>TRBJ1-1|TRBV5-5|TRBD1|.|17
CASSLVGTGGLDTEAFF
TGTGCCAGCAGCTTGGTAGGGACAGGGGGCCTGGACACTGAAGCTTTCTTT
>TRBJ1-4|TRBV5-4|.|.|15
CASSLGTSTNEKLFF
TGTGCCAGCAGCTTGGGGACATCAACTAATGAAAAACTGTTTTTT
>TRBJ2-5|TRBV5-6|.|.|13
CASSFRGQETQYF
TGTGCCAGCAGCTTCCGAGGGCAAGAGACCCAGTACTTC
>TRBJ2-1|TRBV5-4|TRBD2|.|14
CASSLKRGLNEQFF
TGTGCCAGCAGCCTTAAGCGGGGCCTCAATGAGCAGTTCTTC
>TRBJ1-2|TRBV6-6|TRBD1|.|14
CASSVRGLGYGYTF
TGTGCCAGCAGTGTGAGGGGGCTCGGCTATGGCTACACCTTC
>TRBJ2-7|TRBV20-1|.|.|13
CSASVGADYEQYF
TGCAGTGCTAGTGTAGGGGCCGACTACGAGCAGTACTTC
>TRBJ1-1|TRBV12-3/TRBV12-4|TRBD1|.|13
CASSFGRGLGAFF
TGTGCCAGCAGTTTTGGCAGGGGGCTTGGAGCTTTCTTT
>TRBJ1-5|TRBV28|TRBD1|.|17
CASSSRDRGPSNQPQHF
TGTGCCAGCAGTTCTCGGGACAGGGGGCCGAGCAATCAGCCCCAGCATTTT
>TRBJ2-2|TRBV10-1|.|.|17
CASSEFGDGGNTGELFF
TGCGCCAGCAGTGAGTTCGGTGACGGGGGGAACACCGGGGAGCTGTTTTTT
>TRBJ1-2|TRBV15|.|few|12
CATRDYRDRYTF
TGTGCCACCAGGGATTACAGGGATCGCTACACCTTC
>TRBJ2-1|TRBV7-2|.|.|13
CASSLGLVNEQFF
TGTGCCAGCAGCTTAGGACTGGTAAATGAGCAGTTCTTC
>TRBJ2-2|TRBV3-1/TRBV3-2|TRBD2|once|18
CASSQGLAGAKNTGELFF
TGTGCCAGCAGCCAGGGACTAGCGGGGGCCAAGAACACCGGGGAGCTGTTTTTT
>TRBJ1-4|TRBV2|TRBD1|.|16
CASTPGQGGVHEKLFF
TGTGCCAGCACCCCGGGACAGGGAGGGGTTCATGAAAAACTGTTTTTT
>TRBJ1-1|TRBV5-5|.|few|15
CASSLIGTKNTEAFF
TGTGCCAGCAGCTTGATTGGGACAAAGAACACTGAAGCTTTCTTT
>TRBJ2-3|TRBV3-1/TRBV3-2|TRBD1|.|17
CASSPTWDRGLSDTQYF
TGTGCCAGCAGCCCTACATGGGACAGGGGGTTGTCAGATACGCAGTATTTT
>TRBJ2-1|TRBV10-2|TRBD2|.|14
CASSDGTSYNEQFF
TGCGCCAGCAGTGATGGGACTAGCTACAATGAGCAGTTCTTC